This TCR beta chain was recorded in a study of blood T cells in healthy people across ages. Study results and limitations: PBMC samples, being unsorted, prevented any conclusive comparison of naive and antigen-experienced cells.

As to this clonotype: Its specificity is unknown.

V gave up 10 bases and J gave up 1 base; unmatched junction bases: 12. CDR3 size: 16 residues. The germline V gene has CDR1 MNHNY and CDR2 SVGAGI (reference sequence). The use of a sample-barcoded 5' primer and a J-beta primer mix characterized a second PCR of roughly 6 to 11 cycles. Every cDNA molecule bore a tag from a template-switch adaptor containing 12 random nucleotides. TCRdb independently ran MiXCR on the 5' RACE reads; one entry per CDR3 protein. The sample lists 1.2 million to 1.5 million distinct CDR3 sequences, 42% occurring once. Source material: blood. The chain uses TRBV6-6 and TRBJ2-3; 9 bases map to TRBD2. This clonotype was sampled from a woman between 18 and 30 years old in good health. The CDR3, as DNA: TGTGCCACTAAAAGGGGACTAGCCGAGTGCACAGATACGCAGTATTTT. Translation gives CATKRGLAECTDTQYF.